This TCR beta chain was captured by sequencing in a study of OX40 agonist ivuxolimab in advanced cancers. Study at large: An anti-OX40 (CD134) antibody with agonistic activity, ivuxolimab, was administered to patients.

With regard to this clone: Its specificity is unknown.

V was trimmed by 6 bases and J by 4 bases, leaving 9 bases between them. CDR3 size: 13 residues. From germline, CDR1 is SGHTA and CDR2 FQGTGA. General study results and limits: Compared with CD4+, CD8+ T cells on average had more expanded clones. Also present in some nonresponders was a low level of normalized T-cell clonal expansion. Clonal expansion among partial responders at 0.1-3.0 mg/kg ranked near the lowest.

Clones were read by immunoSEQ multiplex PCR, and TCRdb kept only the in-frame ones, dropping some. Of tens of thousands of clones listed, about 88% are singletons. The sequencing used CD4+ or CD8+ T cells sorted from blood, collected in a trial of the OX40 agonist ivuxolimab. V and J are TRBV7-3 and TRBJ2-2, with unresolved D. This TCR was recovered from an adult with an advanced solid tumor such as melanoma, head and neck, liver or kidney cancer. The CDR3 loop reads CASRYTTTGELFF. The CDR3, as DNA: TGTGCCAGCAGATACACTACCACCGGGGAGCTGTTTTTT.